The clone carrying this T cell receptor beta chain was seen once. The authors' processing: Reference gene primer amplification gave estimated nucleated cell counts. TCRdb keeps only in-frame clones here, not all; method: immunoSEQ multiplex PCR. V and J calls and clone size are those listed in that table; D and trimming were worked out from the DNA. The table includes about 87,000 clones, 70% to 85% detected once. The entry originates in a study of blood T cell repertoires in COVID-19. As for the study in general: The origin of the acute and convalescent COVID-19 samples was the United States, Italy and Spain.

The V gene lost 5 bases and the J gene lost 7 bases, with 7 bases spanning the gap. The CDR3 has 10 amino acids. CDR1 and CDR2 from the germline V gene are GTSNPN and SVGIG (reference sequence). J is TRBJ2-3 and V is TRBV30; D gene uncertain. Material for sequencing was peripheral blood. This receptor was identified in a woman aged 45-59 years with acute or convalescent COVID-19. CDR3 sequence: CAWASHTQYF. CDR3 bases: TGTGCCTGGGCTTCCCATACGCAGTATTTT.